A selection of T cell receptor beta chains follows, all from one sample in a study of shared clonotypes between healthy human individuals. Only in-frame clones appear in the TCRdb table, and some are missing; sequencing was by immunoSEQ multiplex PCR. The repertoire holds approximately 940,000 clones, with around 80% as singletons. Specimen: memory CD4+ T cells sorted from blood. The receptors were sampled from a man younger than 35 in good health. The CDR3 runs from the conserved cysteine through the conserved F or W. The D gene is left open where the match is weak. Only part of the rows carry a size: once, few, many, or a class if the clone is expanded.

d_gene: -; abundance: -; v_gene: TRBV19; j_gene: TRBJ1-3; CDR3aa: CASSTTGPGNTIYF; CDR3nt: TGTGCCAGTAGTACCACAGGTCCTGGAAACACCATATATTTT
d_gene: TRBD1; abundance: many; v_gene: TRBV4-1; j_gene: TRBJ2-7; CDR3aa: CASSREPTGAPYEQYF; CDR3nt: TGCGCCAGCAGCCGAGAGCCCACAGGGGCCCCCTACGAGCAGTACTTC
d_gene: TRBD1; abundance: -; v_gene: TRBV9; j_gene: TRBJ1-2; CDR3aa: CASSEPGQGGSNYGYTF; CDR3nt: TGTGCCAGCAGCGAGCCGGGACAGGGGGGATCTAACTATGGCTACACCTTC
d_gene: -; abundance: once; v_gene: TRBV6-1; j_gene: TRBJ1-2; CDR3aa: CASIRDTYGYTF; CDR3nt: TGTGCCAGCATCCGGGACACCTATGGCTACACCTTC
d_gene: -; abundance: -; v_gene: TRBV6-5; j_gene: TRBJ2-3; CDR3aa: CASRPGAIDTQYF; CDR3nt: TGTGCCAGCAGACCGGGAGCTATAGATACGCAGTATTTT
d_gene: TRBD2; abundance: many; v_gene: TRBV5-1; j_gene: TRBJ2-1; CDR3aa: CASSPISGRAGNEQFF; CDR3nt: TGCGCCAGCAGCCCGATTAGCGGGAGGGCCGGAAATGAGCAGTTCTTC
d_gene: -; abundance: -; v_gene: TRBV9; j_gene: TRBJ1-6; CDR3aa: CASRGTGARSPLHF; CDR3nt: TGTGCCAGCAGGGGGACCGGGGCGCGATCACCCCTCCACTTT
d_gene: TRBD2; abundance: -; v_gene: TRBV30; j_gene: TRBJ2-3; CDR3aa: CAWSIGTSGADTQYF; CDR3nt: TGTGCCTGGAGTATCGGGACTAGCGGGGCAGATACGCAGTATTTT
d_gene: -; abundance: -; v_gene: TRBV11-2; j_gene: TRBJ1-4; CDR3aa: CASSPGWATNEKLFF; CDR3nt: TGTGCCAGCAGCCCGGGATGGGCGACTAATGAAAAACTGTTTTTT
d_gene: TRBD1; abundance: -; v_gene: TRBV28; j_gene: TRBJ1-5; CDR3aa: CASSRDRGIVGNQPQHF; CDR3nt: TGTGCCAGTTCCCGGGACAGGGGTATAGTGGGCAATCAGCCCCAGCATTTT
d_gene: TRBD1; abundance: -; v_gene: TRBV9; j_gene: TRBJ2-2; CDR3aa: CASSVVGAGTGATGELFF; CDR3nt: TGTGCCAGCAGCGTCGTAGGGGCCGGGACAGGGGCCACCGGGGAGCTGTTTTTT
d_gene: -; abundance: few; v_gene: TRBV18; j_gene: TRBJ1-6; CDR3aa: CASSLAQGSNSPLHF; CDR3nt: TGTGCCAGCTCACTGGCCCAGGGCAGCAATTCACCCCTCCACTTT